A single sample is the source of the 13 T cell receptor beta chains below, sequenced in a study of blood T cells in healthy people across ages. PCR was performed a second time for about 7 to 12 cycles using a sample-barcoded 5' primer and a J-beta primer mix. TCRdb called the 5' RACE reads again in MiXCR, with one record for every CDR3 protein. The data contain approximately 810,000 distinct CDR3 sequences, about 30% of them singletons. Sequences were obtained from blood. Every receptor here comes from a woman of 80 years or more in good health.

In its sample, this clonotype was seen many times. The chain joins TRBV7-9 to TRBJ2-5; D is unclear. Trimming took 1 base from V and 2 from J, leaving 11 bases between them. Germline V gives CDR1 SEHNR, CDR2 FQNEAQ (reference sequence). The CDR3 runs to 15 residues. As DNA, the CDR3 is TGTGCCAGCAGCTTAGGGGCAGCCCAGCAAGAGACCCAGTACTTC. The encoded protein is CASSLGAAQQETQYF.

The chain has TRBV7-2 and TRBJ2-2, with D perhaps given as TRBD1 or TRBD2 (5 bases each). Per germline, CDR1 SGHTA and CDR2 FQGNSA. This CDR3 region has 14 residues. Between the trimmed V and J ends, which lost 2 bases and 4 bases, there was a span of 8 bases. The DNA of the CDR3 is TGTGCCAGCAGCTTATGGGACGTCACCGGGGAGCTGTTTTTT. Encoded protein: CASSLWDVTGELFF.

The chain links TRBV12-3 or TRBV12-4 to TRBJ2-3; possible D gene TRBD1, 6 bases. The germline V and J ends were trimmed by 4 bases and 4 bases, with 15 bases remaining between them. This CDR3 spans 15 amino acids. The CDR3 DNA reads as TGTGCCAGCAGTTCCCTGCAGGGGAGAGCAGATACGCAGTATTTT. This sequence encodes CASSSLQGRADTQYF.

This clonotype was seen at least ten times. V gene TRBV7-6 combines with J gene TRBJ2-5; TRBD1 is a possible D gene (5 bases). Per germline, CDR1 SGHVS and CDR2 FNYEAQ. The V end was cut by 1 base, the J end by 1 base, with 10 bases between. The CDR3 totals 15 residues. DNA of the CDR3: TGTGCCAGCAGCTTAGTCTTCAGGGTCCAAGAGACCCAGTACTTC. Encoded protein: CASSLVFRVQETQYF.

This chain joins TRBV28 and TRBJ1-4, with unresolved D. The germline V gene has CDR1 MDHEN and CDR2 SYDVKM. This CDR3 spans 12 amino acids. V lost 5 bases and J lost 5, with 6 bases in between. DNA of the CDR3: TGTGCCAGCAGTGTAAGGAATGAAAAACTGTTTTTT. Its translation: CASSVRNEKLFF.

V is TRBV19 and J is TRBJ2-2; tentatively, D is TRBD2 (5 bases). Looked up from germline, CDR1 is LNHDA and CDR2 is SQIVND (reference sequence). The CDR3 sequence is 16 residues long. Trimming shortened V by 7 bases and J by 8 bases, and 23 bases separated the two germline ends. CDR3 loop: CASKNWRQDRRGELFF. CDR3 DNA: TGTGCCAGTAAAAATTGGAGGCAGGATCGGCGGGGGGAGCTGTTTTTT.

This sequence joins TRBV5-1 and TRBJ1-2; 9 bases align to TRBD1. CDR1 is SGHRS and CDR2 is YFSETQ in the germline V gene. V shed 0 bases, J shed 4 bases, and the junction held 7 bases outside the gene matches. The CDR3 sequence is 16 residues long. The CDR3, as DNA: TGCGCCAGCAGCTTGGAGGGGACAGGGATCTTCTATGGCTACACCTTC. Translating gives CASSLEGTGIFYGYTF.

The CDR3 DNA reads TGTGCCAGCAGCTTAGCGGTGGTTTCCCCAGATACGCAGTATTTT. This gives the protein CASSLAVVSPDTQYF. This chain joins TRBV7-2 and TRBJ2-3; D is ambiguous. Germline loops: CDR1 SGHTA, CDR2 FQGNSA. V was cut by 0 bases and J by 4 bases, with 11 bases left in between. The CDR3 has 15 residues.

The chain recombines TRBV11-3 with TRBJ1-6; possibly TRBD1 for D (5 bases). V was clipped by 3 bases and J by 4 bases, with 7 bases between them. Germline V gene data show CDR1 as SGHNT and CDR2 as YENEEA. The CDR3 contains 14 residues. The CDR3 DNA is TGTGCCAGCAGCTTTGCAGGGTATAATTCACCCCTCCACTTT. Encoded protein: CASSFAGYNSPLHF.

This clonotype was counted ten times or more. The chain combines TRBV20-1 with TRBJ2-3; maybe TRBD2 (6 bases). This CDR3 spans 14 amino acids. Per the germline V gene, CDR1 is DFQATT and CDR2 is SNEGSKA (reference sequence). V was clipped by 3 bases and J by 4 bases, with 14 bases between them. The CDR3 sequence: CSASLATSSDTQYF. The DNA for the CDR3 is TGCAGTGCTAGTCTTGCTACTAGCTCAGATACGCAGTATTTT.

There are many counts of this clonotype. The chain joins TRBV20-1 to TRBJ2-3; 8 bases agree with TRBD1. The CDR3 contains 16 residues. Germline assignment: CDR1 DFQATT and CDR2 SNEGSKA (reference sequence). Trimming removed 2 bases from V and 5 bases from J; junction bases left unmatched: 12. The chain's CDR3 is CSARHRTGRRGDTQYF. CDR3 coding DNA: TGCAGTGCTAGACACCGGACAGGGCGAAGGGGAGATACGCAGTATTTT.

As concerns this clonotype: This may arise from a read error, as a much more abundant clone is one base away. The V call is TRBV3-1, the J call TRBJ2-7; no reliable D call. The last part of the DNA fits TRBJ2-5 better; the J call may be wrong. The CDR3 runs 14 residues. CDR1 is LGHDT and CDR2 is YNNKEL in the germline V gene (reference sequence). The CDR3 bases are TGTGCCAGCAGCAATTCCAGGAGATGTGGGACCCAGTACTTC. This gives the protein CASSNSRRCGTQYF.

This chain joins TRBV5-5 and TRBJ2-3; TRBD2 aligns across 14 bases. The CDR3 covers 17 residues. CDR1 and CDR2 from the germline V gene are SGHKS and YYEKEE (reference sequence). V gave up 5 bases and J gave up 6 bases; unmatched junction bases: 11. The CDR3 spells CASRDRLAGGSGDTQYF. The CDR3 DNA reads TGTGCCAGCAGGGATAGACTAGCGGGGGGGTCCGGGGATACGCAGTATTTT.